The 19 T cell receptor beta chains below come from one sample, sequenced in a study of CD8+CD57+ T cells in acquired aplastic anemia. The use of genomic DNA as template underpinned the TCR beta VDJ and CDR3 profiling. TCRdb reprocessed the reads via MiXCR and lists one record per CDR3 protein. The sample lists over 150,000 distinct CDR3 sequences; 35% to 55% were seen once. Source material: sorted CD4+, CD8+, or CD8+CD57+ T cells (not recorded which) from PBMCs. Receptor source: a human donor in good health.

The CDR3: CAWMEGAVSTGELFF. The CDR3 nucleotides are TGTGCCTGGATGGAGGGGGCCGTGAGCACCGGGGAGCTGTTTTTT. The chain links TRBV30 to TRBJ2-2; perhaps TRBD1 as D (7 bases). V was cut by 4 bases and J by 4 bases, with 16 bases left in between. CDR3 size: 15 residues. Germline-derived CDR1 and CDR2 are GTSNPN and SVGIG (reference sequence).

This clonotype was counted between two and nine times. This chain links TRBV15 with TRBJ2-7, with 7 nucleotides matching TRBD1. Losses at the gene ends were 4 bases for V and 4 bases for J; bases not matched to a gene: 7. The length of the CDR3 is 14 residues. CDR1 is LNHNV and CDR2 is YYDKDF in the germline V gene (reference sequence). The DNA for the CDR3 is TGTGCCACCAGCATGAGACAGGGTACGTACGAGCAGTACTTC. Its protein product is CATSMRQGTYEQYF.

Many counts were recorded for this clonotype. CDR3 sequence reads: CASSEARAGTAFF. DNA of the CDR3: TGTGCCAGCAGTGAAGCGCGAGCAGGAACAGCATTCTTT. V gene TRBV2 combines with J gene TRBJ1-1; no reliable D call. Germline V gene data show CDR1 as SNHLY and CDR2 as FYNNEI. Trimming left V 0 bases short and J 14 bases short, with 16 bases between. CDR3 length equals 13 residues.

This clonotype appeared many times. The CDR3 nucleotides are TGTGCCAGCAGTTCGGGAGGACTAGCGGGGGGAGAGACCCAGTACTTC. This sequence encodes CASSSGGLAGGETQYF. The chain couples TRBV12-3 or TRBV12-4 to TRBJ2-5; 14 bases line up with TRBD2. V lost 4 bases, J lost 4 bases, and 5 bases stayed unmatched. This CDR3 contains 16 residues.

Points on this clonotype: An end of the junction differs from the germline gene, which may be a read error. The chain employs TRBV19 and TRBJ2-7, with TRBD2 identical over 8 bases. The germline V gene has CDR1 LNHDA and CDR2 SQIVND (reference sequence). This CDR3 spans 13 amino acids. The CDR3 region has the DNA TGTGCCAGTAGTACTCGGGGGGGGTACGGGCAGTACTTC. It encodes CASSTRGGYGQYF.

This clonotype was recorded a few times. The V call is TRBV6-1, the J call TRBJ1-5; D call uncertain. The CDR3 is 15 residues long. Germline CDR1 is MNHNS and CDR2 is SASEGT. With 7 bases removed from V and 3 bases from J, the gap between germline ends came to 16 bases. CDR3 bases: TGTGCCAGCACCCCCAGTCCGACAAACAATCAGCCCCAGCATTTT. This translates into CASTPSPTNNQPQHF.

V usage is TRBV24-1 and J usage is TRBJ2-3; 8 bases agree with TRBD1. CDR1 is KGHDR and CDR2 is SFDVKD in the germline V gene. There are 15 residues in the CDR3. The V gene end was trimmed by 4 bases and the J gene end by 6 bases; junction bases not matched to a gene: 8. The CDR3 DNA follows: TGTGCCACCAGTGAAGCGGACAGGGTCGCGGATACGCAGTATTTT. It is translated as CATSEADRVADTQYF.

This clonotype was detected ten times or more. The chain uses TRBV20-1 and TRBJ1-1, with 8 bases fitting TRBD1. In germline, CDR1 is DFQATT, CDR2 SNEGSKA (reference sequence). CDR3 length: 15 amino acids. The CDR3 here is CMSPGQAIGNTEAFF. DNA of the CDR3: TGCATGTCGCCGGGACAGGCGATTGGGAACACTGAAGCTTTCTTT.

The table lists this clonotype with many counts. The chain links TRBV19 to TRBJ2-3; TRBD1 matches at 9 bases. With 5 bases clipped from V and 2 bases from J, the junction kept 8 bases outside the gene matches. The CDR3 has 16 residues. Germline V gives CDR1 LNHDA, CDR2 SQIVND (reference sequence). The CDR3 is CASSPRTGVNTDTQYF. DNA of the CDR3: TGTGCCAGTAGTCCCAGGACAGGGGTCAACACAGATACGCAGTATTTT.

V gene TRBV10-2 combines with J gene TRBJ2-7, with D possibly TRBD2 on 6 matching bases. V lost 3 bases to trimming and J lost 1 base, with 7 bases between them. Germline-derived CDR1 and CDR2 are WSHSY and SAAADI. The CDR3 is 13 residues long. Here the CDR3 reads CASSDGGSYEQYF. The CDR3 region has the DNA TGCGCCAGCAGTGATGGAGGGTCCTACGAGCAGTACTTC.

The rearrangement links TRBV7-6 to TRBJ2-5; 7 bases are a match to TRBD2. CDR1 and CDR2 from the germline V gene are SGHVS and FNYEAQ. The CDR3 covers 12 residues. V lost 6 bases to trimming and J lost 7 bases; unmatched junction nucleotides: 5. Written as DNA, the CDR3 is TGTGCCAGCAGGAGCGGGGTTGGGACCCAGTACTTC. It translates to CASRSGVGTQYF.

This sequence joins TRBV5-5 and TRBJ2-5; 7 positions match TRBD2. V was pared by 2 bases and J by 5 bases, with 9 bases of the junction left unmatched. CDR3 length equals 15 residues. Germline-derived CDR1 and CDR2 are SGHKS and YYEKEE (reference sequence). The CDR3 region has the DNA TGTGCCAGCAGCTTTCCCCCGACTAGCAGGGAGACCCAGTACTTC. Encoded protein: CASSFPPTSRETQYF.

On this clonotype: The junction and the germline gene differ at one end; a read error may be behind it. The chain uses TRBV19 and TRBJ1-4, with no clear D. Germline V gene sequence: CDR1 LNHDA, CDR2 SQIVND (reference sequence). This CDR3 has 15 residues. The chain's CDR3 is CASSPIRLSNEKPFF. CDR3 nucleotides: TGTGCCAGTAGCCCAATCAGGCTTAGTAATGAAAAACCGTTTTTT.

This clonotype occurred many times. The chain employs TRBV7-7 and TRBJ2-5; 7 nucleotides line up with TRBD2. Germline V gives CDR1 SSHAT, CDR2 FNYEAQ (reference sequence). The CDR3 loop spans 14 amino acids. After removal of 3 bases from V and 2 bases from J, the junction contained 3 bases not matched to a gene. CDR3 coding DNA: TGTGCCAGCAGCTTCCGCGGGGGACAAGAGACCCAGTACTTC. This translates into CASSFRGGQETQYF.

This clonotype was observed at least ten times. The V gene is TRBV7-2, the J gene TRBJ2-1; D is perhaps TRBD1 (5 bases). Germline V gene lookup returns CDR1 SGHTA and CDR2 FQGNSA. The CDR3 contains 14 residues. V gave up 3 bases and J gave up 8 bases, with 14 bases separating them. The CDR3 reads CASSLGRVVDEQFF. CDR3 bases: TGTGCCAGCAGCTTGGGCAGGGTAGTGGATGAGCAGTTCTTC.

This clonotype appeared many times. This chain uses TRBV19 with TRBJ2-7; 8 nucleotides align to TRBD1. The trim removed 3 bases at V and 5 bases at J, leaving 6 bases unmatched. The CDR3 is 14 residues long. From germline, CDR1 is LNHDA and CDR2 SQIVND (reference sequence). The CDR3 sequence is CASSISGGEDEQYF. In nucleotides, the CDR3 is TGTGCCAGTAGTATCTCAGGGGGCGAAGACGAGCAGTACTTC.

In its sample, this clonotype was seen many times. The gene calls are TRBV28 and TRBJ2-7, with 14 bases lining up with TRBD2. After removal of 5 bases from V and 4 bases from J, the junction contained 10 bases not matched to a gene. CDR1 MDHEN and CDR2 SYDVKM come from the germline V gene. CDR3 length equals 17 residues. For the CDR3, the DNA is TGTGCCAGCAGTGACCCGGGACTAGCGGGAGATGGGTACGAGCAGTACTTC. Translation gives CASSDPGLAGDGYEQYF.

This clonotype was observed many times. V is TRBV11-2 and J is TRBJ2-2; 8 nucleotides align to TRBD1. The CDR3 loop spans 18 amino acids. CDR1 and CDR2 (germline): SGHAT, FQNNGV. The junction had 15 bases not matched to a gene; V was cut back by 5 bases and J by 4 bases. DNA of the CDR3: TGTGCCAGCAGCCCAGCTCGAGGACAGGGTTATGGCACCGGGGAGCTGTTTTTT. Its protein product is CASSPARGQGYGTGELFF.

V usage is TRBV10-3 and J usage is TRBJ1-5, with a possible D match to TRBD1 (5 bases). V was shortened by 5 bases and J by 6 bases, with 14 bases between the two germline ends. Germline loops: CDR1 ENHRY, CDR2 SYGVKD. CDR3 length equals 14 residues. DNA for the CDR3: TGTGCCATCAGTCCCGGGACGGTAAGTCAGCCCCAGCATTTT. This translates into CAISPGTVSQPQHF.